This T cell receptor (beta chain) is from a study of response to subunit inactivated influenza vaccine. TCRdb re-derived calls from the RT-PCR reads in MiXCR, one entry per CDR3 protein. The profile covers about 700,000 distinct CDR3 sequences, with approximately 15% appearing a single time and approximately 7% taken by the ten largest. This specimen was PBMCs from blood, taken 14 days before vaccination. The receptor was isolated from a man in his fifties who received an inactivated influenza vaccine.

The DNA for the CDR3 is TGTGCCAGCAGCTCCGGGGTGGTGGTTAATGAGCAGTTCTTC. Translation: CASSSGVVVNEQFF. The chain combines TRBV7-2 with TRBJ2-1, with D tentatively TRBD2 (5 bases). The V end was cut by 4 bases, the J end by 7 bases, with 14 bases between. Germline lookup yields CDR1 SGHTA and CDR2 FQGNSA. The CDR3 covers 14 residues.